The next 2 T cell receptor beta chains were all read from a single sample in a study of cytomegalovirus exposure and HLA in healthy donors. Amplification used 60 Vbeta primers and 13 Jbeta primers. Libraries were prepared by immunoSEQ multiplex PCR; TCRdb keeps only in-frame clonotypes and omits some of them. This table holds about 150,000 clones, 75% to 90% found once. Specimen: PBMCs. These TCRs come from a woman under 30 in good health and CMV-seronegative.

CDR3 DNA sequence: TGTGCCAGCTCACCGACGGACAGCCGCGAGCAGTACTTC. Residues: CASSPTDSREQYF. V gene TRBV18 combines with J gene TRBJ2-7, with a possible D match to TRBD1 (6 bases). V dropped 3 bases and J dropped 6 bases, with 12 bases sitting between them. This CDR3 spans 13 amino acids. CDR1 is KGHSH and CDR2 is LQKENI in the germline V gene.

V and J are TRBV4-1 and TRBJ2-3; the match to TRBD2 covers 15 bases. Germline-derived CDR1 and CDR2 are MGHRA and YSYEKL. There are 16 residues in the CDR3. Trimming took 10 bases from V and 4 from J; bases not matched to a gene: 9. The CDR3 reads CATHSGTSGGPDTQYF. CDR3 bases: TGCGCCACCCACTCAGGGACTAGCGGGGGGCCAGATACGCAGTATTTT.